The next 17 T cell receptor beta chains were all read from a single sample in a study of T cells in Graves' hyperthyroidism and ophthalmopathy. Amplification of TCR beta CDR3 regions was performed using RNA transcripts as template. An initial round of RT-PCR targeting the TCR CDR3 relied on the HTBI primer set. TCRdb redid the calling of the multiplex PCR reads with MiXCR, one entry per CDR3 protein. Among 240,000 or so distinct CDR3 sequences listed, approximately 16% were seen once. The sample taken for sequencing was blood. The source of these receptors is a woman aged 18-29 years with Graves' ophthalmopathy.

This clonotype has ten or more counts. This rearrangement joins TRBV6-1 to TRBJ2-1; 7 bases fit TRBD2. The germline V gene encodes CDR1 MNHNS and CDR2 SASEGT. The CDR3 is 14 amino acids. Germline trimming cut 6 bases from V and 4 bases from J; bases unmatched to any gene: 6. CDR3: CASSGAGFYNEQFF. The CDR3 bases are TGTGCCAGCAGCGGAGCGGGGTTTTACAATGAGCAGTTCTTC.

In its sample, this clonotype was seen many times. J is TRBJ2-3 and V is TRBV7-8, with D perhaps matching TRBD2 (6 bases). Germline V CDR1 and CDR2: SGHVS, FQNEAQ. Trimming pared 1 base from V and 9 bases from J, leaving 11 bases between. There are 13 residues in the CDR3. The CDR3 protein is CASSLDRRGTQYF. CDR3 DNA: TGTGCCAGCAGCTTAGACCGGCGGGGCACGCAGTATTTT.

There are many counts of this clonotype. The V call is TRBV6-1, the J call TRBJ1-4, with 8 positions matching TRBD1. With 5 bases clipped from V and 7 bases from J, the junction kept 6 bases outside the gene matches. The germline CDR1 and CDR2 sequences are MNHNS and SASEGT. CDR3 length: 14 amino acids. The chain's CDR3 is CASSPRQGSEKLFF. The CDR3 DNA reads as TGTGCCAGCAGTCCACGACAGGGGAGTGAAAAACTGTTTTTT.

This clonotype has a count of ten or more. The chain joins TRBV20-1 to TRBJ2-1, with no clear D. CDR3 length: 14 amino acids. The V gene's germline CDR1 is DFQATT and CDR2 SNEGSKA (reference sequence). The CDR3: CTSERASSYNEQFF. The DNA of the CDR3 is TGCACCTCTGAACGGGCCAGCTCCTACAATGAGCAGTTCTTC.

This clonotype appeared many times. The chain is built from TRBV5-5 and TRBJ1-3; D possibly corresponds to TRBD1 (5 bases). Germline loops: CDR1 SGHKS, CDR2 YYEKEE (reference sequence). The CDR3 is made up of 15 amino acids. V lost 3 bases and J 0 bases, leaving 10 bases between the germline ends. CDR3 residues: CASSSGGISGNTIYF. CDR3 DNA sequence: TGTGCCAGCAGCTCTGGGGGGATCTCTGGAAACACCATATATTTT.

V and J are TRBV7-9 and TRBJ1-4, with D maybe TRBD1 (5 bases). CDR1 and CDR2 (germline): SEHNR, FQNEAQ (reference sequence). The CDR3 covers 17 residues. V lost 1 base, J lost 4 bases, and 16 bases lay in between. The CDR3 protein is CASSLEGWARSNEKLFF. The CDR3 DNA reads TGTGCCAGCAGCTTAGAGGGGTGGGCCCGGAGTAATGAAAAACTGTTTTTT.

This clonotype appeared many times. This chain joins TRBV12-3 or TRBV12-4 and TRBJ2-3, with unresolved D. Trimming shortened V by 3 bases and J by 0 bases, and 7 bases separated the two germline ends. This CDR3 contains 14 residues. The CDR3 loop reads CASSFSTSTDTQYF. The CDR3 bases are TGTGCCAGCAGTTTTAGTACTAGCACAGATACGCAGTATTTT.

This clonotype was found many times. The J gene is TRBJ2-2, the V gene TRBV6-1; D is ambiguous. Germline V gene lookup returns CDR1 MNHNS and CDR2 SASEGT. Between the trimmed V and J ends, which lost 9 bases and 2 bases, there was a span of 13 bases. The CDR3 runs to 14 residues. The CDR3 DNA is TGTGCCAGTCTACTTAGCTCCAACACCGGGGAGCTGTTTTTT. As protein: CASLLSSNTGELFF.

This clonotype was observed at least ten times. CDR3 sequence: CASSRRPSGGYTF. CDR3 coding DNA: TGTGCCAGCAGCCGCAGACCCTCGGGGGGCTACACCTTC. The rearrangement links TRBV5-6 to TRBJ1-2; D is ambiguous. CDR3 length: 13 amino acids. Germline loops: CDR1 SGHDT, CDR2 YYEEEE. V gave up 4 bases and J gave up 8 bases, with 15 bases separating them. Looking up the rest from reference TRBV5-6 and TRBJ1-2 gives the full variable domain: DAGVTQSPTHLIKTRGQQVTLRCSPKSGHDTVSWYQQALGQGPQFIFQYYEEEERQRGNFPDRFSGHQFPNYSSELNVNALLLGDSALYLCASSRRPSGGYTFGSGTRLTVV.

The genes are TRBV20-1 and TRBJ2-7; 9 nucleotides agree with TRBD2. V lost 0 bases to trimming and J lost 7 bases; unmatched junction nucleotides: 10. This CDR3 contains 15 residues. CDR1 is DFQATT and CDR2 is SNEGSKA in the germline V gene (reference sequence). The DNA for the CDR3 is TGCAGTGCTAGAGATCTTGAGCGGGAGGCCCCAGAGCAGTACTTC. Translation: CSARDLEREAPEQYF.

This chain uses TRBV6-5 with TRBJ2-1; TRBD1 matches at 9 bases. This CDR3 comprises 14 residues. With V trimmed by 6 bases and J by 7 bases, 7 bases remained unmatched. Germline V gene data show CDR1 as MNHEY and CDR2 as SVGAGI. DNA for the CDR3: TGTGCCAGCAGCTACGGGACAGGGTCGAATGAGCAGTTCTTC. This sequence encodes CASSYGTGSNEQFF.

This clonotype has only a few counts. V is TRBV5-4 and J is TRBJ1-5, with a tentative D call TRBD1 (6 bases). This CDR3 spans 16 amino acids. V lost 3 bases, J lost 1 base, and 14 bases lay in between. Germline V gene sequence: CDR1 SGHNT, CDR2 YYREEE (reference sequence). CDR3 nucleotide sequence: TGTGCCAGCAGCTCTCAACAGGGATCCAGCAATCAGCCCCAGCATTTT. As protein: CASSSQQGSSNQPQHF. The complete variable domain, with remaining parts taken from reference TRBV5-4 and TRBJ1-5, reads ETGVTQSPTHLIKTRGQQVTLRCSSQSGHNTVSWYQQALGQGPQFIFQYYREEENGRGNFPPRFSGLQFPNYSSELNVNALELDDSALYLCASSSQQGSSNQPQHFGDGTRLSIL.

In its sample, this clonotype was seen a few times. The rearrangement joins TRBV6-1 to TRBJ1-2; 9 bases align to TRBD1. Germline V gives CDR1 MNHNS, CDR2 SASEGT. V dropped 4 bases and J dropped 4; count of bases not matched to a gene: 10. The CDR3 runs 16 residues. CDR3 loop: CASSATDRGGGYGYTF. The CDR3 coding sequence is TGTGCCAGCAGTGCAACGGACAGGGGAGGCGGCTATGGCTACACCTTC.

This clonotype came up a few times. The chain carries TRBV20-1 and TRBJ2-7; TRBD1 agrees at 7 bases. The germline gives CDR1 DFQATT, CDR2 SNEGSKA (reference sequence). CDR3 length: 15 residues. The junction had 11 bases not matched to a gene; V was cut back by 3 bases and J by 3 bases. The CDR3 is CSARALRAGGYEQYF. CDR3 DNA: TGCAGTGCTAGGGCTTTGAGAGCAGGGGGCTACGAGCAGTACTTC.

The chain uses TRBV6-1 and TRBJ1-2, with 8 positions matching TRBD1. The germline V gene has CDR1 MNHNS and CDR2 SASEGT. The CDR3 spans 14 residues. The V segment lost 7 bases and the J segment 4 bases; nucleotides outside the gene matches: 8. CDR3 protein: CASTPSGGSYGYTF. The CDR3 nucleotides are TGTGCCAGCACCCCATCAGGGGGCAGCTATGGCTACACCTTC.

At least ten counts were recorded for this clonotype. The chain uses TRBV9 and TRBJ2-7; TRBD2 might be the D (6 bases). This CDR3 region has 15 residues. Looked up from germline, CDR1 is SGDLS and CDR2 is YYNGEE. V was shortened by 2 bases and J by 0 bases, with 12 bases between the two germline ends. The CDR3 region is CASSVGDWVSYEQYF. CDR3 coding DNA: TGTGCCAGCAGCGTTGGGGACTGGGTCTCCTACGAGCAGTACTTC.

This clonotype was seen only a few times. The V gene is TRBV19, the J gene TRBJ1-2; 10 nucleotides match TRBD1. CDR3 size: 16 residues. Germline loops: CDR1 LNHDA, CDR2 SQIVND (reference sequence). Losses at the gene ends were 7 bases for V and 6 bases for J; bases not matched to a gene: 14. For the CDR3, the DNA is TGTGCCAGTACCTTAAACCAGGGACAGGGGCACCATGGCTACACCTTC. Protein product: CASTLNQGQGHHGYTF.